These 22 T cell receptor beta chains were sequenced from one sample in a study of shared clonotypes between healthy human individuals (dated by TCRdb to between 2020 and 2021). The library was made by the immunoSEQ multiplex PCR assay. TCRdb's version of the immuneACCESS table is confined to in-frame rearrangements and falls short of the full clone set. An unresolved V gene accounts for under half of the shortfall where checked; the remainder is of unknown origin. This sample is represented by over a million clones; about 74% of them were singletons. Together, the top ten hold about 1.5% of the sample. Sequences were obtained from memory CD4+ T cells sorted from blood. What the cell subset or site label conveys for this sample: CD45RA-negative fraction. The receptor set was obtained from a man aged 18 to 29 in good health.

About this clone: Other DNA sequences in this sample translate to the same CDR3. This chain's CDR3 is CASSVQGDGNTIYF. CDR3 coding DNA: TGTGCCAGCAGCGTACAGGGGGACGGAAACACCATATATTTT. The chain couples TRBV2 to TRBJ1-3, with 8 nucleotides matching TRBD1. The ends lost 6 bases at V and 4 bases at J; junction bases unmatched: 5. This CDR3 is built from 14 residues. CDR1 is SNHLY, CDR2 FYNNEI, per germline.

This clone was found a few times. Other DNA variants within this sample encode the same CDR3. The chain joins TRBV5-4 to TRBJ2-5; the D call may be TRBD1 or TRBD2 (5 bases each). The CDR3 consists of 13 residues. CDR1 is SGHNT, CDR2 YYREEE, per germline (reference sequence). V was cut by 4 bases and J by 1 base, with 8 bases left in between. CDR3 loop: CASSRDRQETQYF. CDR3 DNA: TGTGCCAGCAGCAGGGACCGCCAAGAGACCCAGTACTTC.

The gene calls are TRBV27 and TRBJ1-2, with a weak D call TRBD1 (5 bases). Germline V gene data show CDR1 as MNHEY and CDR2 as SMNVEV (reference sequence). This CDR3 spans 12 amino acids. The V and J ends lost 2 bases and 6 bases respectively, with 7 bases between them. The CDR3 protein is CASSLGGDGYTF. DNA of the CDR3: TGTGCCAGCAGTTTAGGGGGTGATGGCTACACCTTC.

V is TRBV28 and J is TRBJ1-1; unclear D gene. CDR3 length equals 12 residues. V was shortened by 6 bases and J by 10 bases, with 15 bases between the two germline ends. Germline V CDR1 and CDR2: MDHEN, SYDVKM. The CDR3 loop is CASRSGTIVAFF. CDR3 nucleotides: TGTGCCAGCAGGTCCGGAACTATAGTAGCTTTCTTT.

The genes are TRBV6-6 and TRBJ2-2; the match to TRBD2 covers 8 bases. Germline values: CDR1 MNHNY, CDR2 SVGAGI (reference sequence). J was trimmed by 6 bases and V by 5 bases; bases with no gene match: 11. The CDR3 consists of 16 residues. This CDR3 is CASSPSGLGFSGELFF. DNA of the CDR3: TGTGCCAGCAGTCCATCGGGACTAGGGTTCTCCGGGGAGCTGTTTTTT.

The chain links TRBV10-1 to TRBJ2-3; 9 nucleotides align to TRBD2. V shed 10 bases and J 0 bases; nucleotides not matched to a gene: 14. The CDR3 is 17 residues long. Germline V gene sequence: CDR1 WNHNN, CDR2 SYGVQD (reference sequence). The CDR3 DNA is TGCGCCACCCTGGAAGTTCTACTAGCGGGTAGCACAGATACGCAGTATTTT. This codes for CATLEVLLAGSTDTQYF.

This clone has more than one count but fewer than ten. V usage is TRBV30 and J usage is TRBJ2-3, with 8 nucleotides matching TRBD2. V lost 0 bases, J lost 6 bases, and 8 bases stayed unmatched. Germline CDR1 reads GTSNPN; CDR2 reads SVGIG (reference sequence). The CDR3 covers 15 residues. Here the CDR3 reads CAWSVGRGGGDTQYF. DNA for the CDR3: TGTGCCTGGAGTGTTGGAAGGGGCGGGGGGGATACGCAGTATTTT.

J is TRBJ1-2 and V is TRBV19; unclear D gene. V was shortened by 3 bases and J by 6 bases, with 14 bases between the two germline ends. The CDR3 spans 14 residues. CDR1 is LNHDA and CDR2 is SQIVND in the germline V gene (reference sequence). The CDR3 nucleotides read TGTGCCAGTAGTATGGATAACCGGCTGAATGGCTACACCTTC. It yields the protein CASSMDNRLNGYTF.

This clone has at least ten counts. The chain carries TRBV30 and TRBJ1-5; 8 bases are a match to TRBD1. Losses at the gene ends were 2 bases for V and 6 bases for J; bases not matched to a gene: 6. Germline CDR1 GTSNPN, CDR2 SVGIG (reference sequence). The CDR3 loop spans 14 amino acids. The CDR3 nucleotides are TGTGCCTGGAGTTTCACAGGGGGTAGTCAGCCCCAGCATTTT. Translated: CAWSFTGGSQPQHF.

This chain joins TRBV7-9 and TRBJ1-6; 7 bases map to TRBD1. CDR1 is SEHNR, CDR2 FQNEAQ, per germline (reference sequence). V was clipped by 7 bases and J by 7 bases; unmatched bases: 10. There are 15 residues in the CDR3. CDR3 loop: CASMQEGQRNSPLHF. As DNA, the CDR3 is TGTGCCAGCATGCAAGAGGGACAGAGAAATTCACCCCTCCACTTT.

The genes are TRBV7-9 and TRBJ2-5, with TRBD2 matching over 8 bases. This CDR3 has 15 residues. V dropped 3 bases and J dropped 0; count of bases not matched to a gene: 3. Germline V gives CDR1 SEHNR, CDR2 FQNEAQ (reference sequence). The CDR3 nucleotides read TGTGCCAGCAGCTTCGGGAGGGTAGACCAAGAGACCCAGTACTTC. Translating gives CASSFGRVDQETQYF.

The rearrangement links TRBV2 to TRBJ2-3; 9 bases align to TRBD2. With 7 bases clipped from V and 3 bases from J, the junction kept 8 bases outside the gene matches. The V gene's germline CDR1 is SNHLY and CDR2 FYNNEI. The CDR3 is made up of 15 amino acids. CDR3 amino acids: CASKRSSGGTDTQYF. The CDR3, as DNA: TGTGCCAGCAAACGGAGTAGCGGGGGTACAGATACGCAGTATTTT.

This rearrangement joins TRBV30 to TRBJ2-1, with D possibly being TRBD1 (5 bases). The length of the CDR3 is 13 residues. CDR1 and CDR2 from the germline V gene are GTSNPN and SVGIG (reference sequence). Trimming left V 0 bases short and J 9 bases short, with 12 bases between. CDR3: CAWSVMGLGEQFF. CDR3 DNA: TGTGCCTGGAGTGTAATGGGGCTCGGTGAGCAGTTCTTC.

V and J are TRBV6-1 and TRBJ1-2; perhaps TRBD1 as D (5 bases). The CDR3 is made up of 13 amino acids. The V gene's germline CDR1 is MNHNS and CDR2 SASEGT. V shed 4 bases and J shed 1 base, with 7 bases lying between them. CDR3 sequence: CASSAGINYGYTF. The CDR3 coding sequence is TGTGCCAGCAGTGCAGGGATTAACTATGGCTACACCTTC.

This rearrangement joins TRBV28 to TRBJ1-2, with D perhaps matching TRBD1 (6 bases). The CDR3 runs 17 residues. The germline V gene has CDR1 MDHEN and CDR2 SYDVKM. The V end lost 2 bases, the J end lost 7 bases, and 23 bases lay between the germline ends. The CDR3 is CASSLGGSVGTRPGYTF. CDR3 bases: TGTGCCAGCAGTTTAGGGGGGAGTGTAGGGACAAGACCTGGCTACACCTTC.

J is TRBJ2-5 and V is TRBV7-9; 8 bases line up with TRBD2. The CDR3 consists of 15 residues. Germline loops: CDR1 SEHNR, CDR2 FQNEAQ (reference sequence). V was pared by 5 bases and J by 5 bases, with 10 bases of the junction left unmatched. The CDR3: CASSPGGGGYETQYF. The DNA for the CDR3 is TGTGCCAGCAGCCCTGGGGGCGGGGGGTATGAGACCCAGTACTTC.

J is TRBJ2-3 and V is TRBV5-1; TRBD2 agrees at 13 bases. The CDR3 is made up of 18 amino acids. Losses at the gene ends were 3 bases for V and 3 bases for J; bases not matched to a gene: 10. CDR1 SGHRS and CDR2 YFSETQ come from the germline V gene. The CDR3 spells CASSWAPWTSGRTDTQYF. DNA of the CDR3: TGCGCCAGCAGCTGGGCCCCCTGGACTAGCGGGAGAACAGATACGCAGTATTTT.

V and J are TRBV7-1 and TRBJ2-7; D is ambiguous. TRBV7-1 is sorted into the ORF group, with uncertain function. Trimming took off 5 bases at V and 2 bases at J, with 10 bases between the two ends. The CDR3 consists of 13 residues. CDR3 sequence: CASSNMGPYEQYF. As DNA, the CDR3 is TGTGCCAGCAGCAACATGGGCCCCTACGAGCAGTACTTC.

The chain has TRBV6-5 and TRBJ2-7, with 10 bases identical to TRBD2. V lost 6 bases, J lost 2 bases, and 4 bases stayed unmatched. Per germline, CDR1 MNHEY and CDR2 SVGAGI. The CDR3 totals 14 residues. The CDR3 region has the DNA TGTGCCAGCAGGGACACTAGCGGGGCCTACGAGCAGTACTTC. Protein: CASRDTSGAYEQYF.

Ten or more counts support this clone. V and J are TRBV6-6 and TRBJ2-1; TRBD2 agrees at 7 bases. The junction had 6 bases not matched to a gene; V was cut back by 0 bases and J by 7 bases. The CDR3 sequence is 15 residues long. Germline loops: CDR1 MNHNY, CDR2 SVGAGI (reference sequence). The CDR3, as DNA: TGTGCCAGCAGTTACTCACGCGGGCGGGGGAATGAGCAGTTCTTC. It encodes CASSYSRGRGNEQFF.

This chain connects TRBV5-1 to TRBJ2-7, with TRBD1 matching 8 bases. CDR1 and CDR2 (germline): SGHRS, YFSETQ. Germline trimming cut 2 bases from V and 5 bases from J; bases unmatched to any gene: 6. The CDR3 has 14 residues. CDR3 region: CASSFWTGKDEQYF. CDR3 sequence (DNA): TGCGCCAGCAGCTTCTGGACAGGGAAAGACGAGCAGTACTTC.

This clone has only one observation. The rearrangement joins TRBV5-1 to TRBJ1-3; D not certain. This CDR3 spans 16 amino acids. Germline CDR1 is SGHRS and CDR2 is YFSETQ. Trimming took 0 bases from V and 0 from J, leaving 10 bases between them. Here the CDR3 DNA reads TGCGCCAGCAGCTTGGCCGGCCTATCCTCTGGAAACACCATATATTTT. Translation: CASSLAGLSSGNTIYF.